This TCR beta chain comes out of a study of blood T cell repertoires in COVID-19. Study background: COVID-19 samples collected from the United States, Italy and Spain covered acute and convalescent phases. PBMCs, B-cell-depleted T cells, or T cells provided the cDNA or gDNA that made up the material.

The CDR3 length is 15 residues. Trimming removed 2 bases from V and 4 bases from J; junction bases left unmatched: 7. Germline CDR1 reads SGHRS; CDR2 reads YFSETQ. Per the original methods: Counts of nucleated cells, estimated from reference gene primer amplification, were obtained. TCRdb keeps only in-frame clones here, not all; method: immunoSEQ multiplex PCR. That table supplies the V and J calls and clone size; D and trimming were determined from the DNA. The sample has 180,000 or so clones, about 85% seen once. The receptor was derived from a woman over 75 with acute or convalescent COVID-19. The genes are TRBV5-1 and TRBJ1-2, with 8 bases that match TRBD1. Material: peripheral blood. CDR3: CASSFAADRAYGYTF. CDR3 DNA sequence: TGCGCCAGCAGCTTCGCCGCGGACAGGGCCTATGGCTACACCTTC.